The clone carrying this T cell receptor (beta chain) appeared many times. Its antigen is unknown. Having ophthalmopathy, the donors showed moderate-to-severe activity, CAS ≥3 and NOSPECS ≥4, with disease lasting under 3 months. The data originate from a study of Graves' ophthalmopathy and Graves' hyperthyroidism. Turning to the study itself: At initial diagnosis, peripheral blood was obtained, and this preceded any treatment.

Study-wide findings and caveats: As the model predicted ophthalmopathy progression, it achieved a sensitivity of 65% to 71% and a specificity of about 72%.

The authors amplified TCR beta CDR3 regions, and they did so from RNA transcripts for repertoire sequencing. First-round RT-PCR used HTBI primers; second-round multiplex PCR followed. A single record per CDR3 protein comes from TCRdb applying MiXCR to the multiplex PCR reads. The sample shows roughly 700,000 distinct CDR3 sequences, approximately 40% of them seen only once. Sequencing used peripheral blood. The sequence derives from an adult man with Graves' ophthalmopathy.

DNA of the CDR3: TGTGCCAGCAGCTTGTTAACAGGTGATTCACCCCTCCACTTT. Its protein is CASSLLTGDSPLHF. The chain has TRBV7-9 and TRBJ1-6, with a tentative D call TRBD1 (5 bases). V dropped 3 bases and J dropped 8 bases, with 11 bases sitting between them. This CDR3 is built from 14 residues. CDR1 and CDR2 from the germline V gene are SEHNR and FQNEAQ (reference sequence). Full variable domain (remainder filled in from reference TRBV7-9 and TRBJ1-6): DTGVSQNPRHKITKRGQNVTFRCDPISEHNRLYWYRQTLGQGPEFLTYFQNEAQLEKSRLLSDRFSAERPKGSFSTLEIQRTEQGDSAMYLCASSLLTGDSPLHFGNGTRLTVT.